This TCR beta chain was documented in a study of blood T cells in healthy people across ages. A second about 7 to 12 cycle PCR used barcoded and J-beta primers. MiXCR was run by TCRdb on the 5' RACE reads, yielding one entry per CDR3 protein. In the table there are about 1.6 million distinct CDR3 sequences, around 36% of which are singletons. CDR1 and CDR2 (germline): MDHEN, SYDVKM. The CDR3 is 16 amino acids. The J segment lost 1 base and the V segment lost 6 bases, leaving 10 bases of the junction unmatched. This clonotype was picked up a small number of times. The V call is TRBV28, the J call TRBJ2-3, with 7 bases identical to TRBD2. The sample consisted of blood. This sequence was found in a woman aged 25 to 39 in good health. This CDR3 reads CASRGTTNYGTDTQYF. The CDR3 region has the DNA TGTGCCAGCAGAGGGACTACCAATTATGGCACAGATACGCAGTATTTT.